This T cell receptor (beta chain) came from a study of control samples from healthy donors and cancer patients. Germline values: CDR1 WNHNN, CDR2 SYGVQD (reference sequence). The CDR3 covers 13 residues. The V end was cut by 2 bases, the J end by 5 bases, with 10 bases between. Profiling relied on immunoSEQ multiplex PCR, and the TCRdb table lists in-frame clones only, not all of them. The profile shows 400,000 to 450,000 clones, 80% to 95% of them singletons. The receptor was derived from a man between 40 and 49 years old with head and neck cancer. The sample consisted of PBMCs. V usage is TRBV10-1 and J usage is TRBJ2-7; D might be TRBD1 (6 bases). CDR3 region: CASSENRDNEQYF. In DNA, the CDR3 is TGCGCCAGCAGTGAGAACAGGGACAACGAGCAGTACTTC.